What follows is one T cell receptor beta chain and its context. CDR1 and CDR2 (germline): MGHRA, YSYEKL. The J segment lost 0 bases and the V segment lost 3 bases, leaving 2 bases of the junction unmatched. This CDR3 region has 15 residues. The data belong to a study of blood T cells in healthy people across ages. Sample-barcoded 5' priming and a J-beta primer mix drove a second PCR of roughly 6 to 12 cycles. TCRdb independently ran MiXCR on the 5' RACE reads; one entry per CDR3 protein. The table records some 1.4 million distinct CDR3 sequences, 42% of them present only once. The source is a young woman in good health. Sequencing was performed on blood. The chain couples TRBV4-1 to TRBJ2-5; 9 nucleotides line up with TRBD2. The CDR3 nucleotides are TGCGCCAGCAGCCACTCTAGCGGGGACCAAGAGACCCAGTACTTC. Translating gives CASSHSSGDQETQYF.